One and the same sample provided the 19 T cell receptor beta chains below, sequenced in a study of shared T cell receptors in the human thymus. Clones were sequenced by immunoSEQ multiplex PCR, and TCRdb holds only the in-frame ones, with some missing. The sample consists of roughly 410,000 clones, 95% of them appearing once. The source material was thymocytes. The receptors come from a human donor.

The V call is TRBV7-8, the J call TRBJ2-2; 8 nucleotides agree with TRBD1. The CDR3 spans 18 residues. Germline V CDR1 and CDR2: SGHVS, FQNEAQ. V shed 3 bases and J 4 bases; nucleotides not matched to a gene: 13. In DNA form, the CDR3 reads TGTGCCAGCAGCTTGGTGTTAGAGGGACAGGCCCTCACCGGGGAGCTGTTTTTT. This encodes CASSLVLEGQALTGELFF.

The chain couples TRBV28 to TRBJ2-1; 7 positions agree with TRBD2. The V gene end was trimmed by 8 bases and the J gene end by 5 bases; junction bases not matched to a gene: 12. The CDR3 contains 15 residues. Germline CDR1 and CDR2: MDHEN and SYDVKM. CDR3 residues: CASHPRLAEHNEQFF. The CDR3 DNA sequence: TGTGCCAGCCATCCGCGGCTAGCGGAGCACAATGAGCAGTTCTTC.

The sample holds one count of this clone. The rearrangement uses TRBV28 and TRBJ2-1, with D unclear. The germline V gene encodes CDR1 MDHEN and CDR2 SYDVKM. Trimming stripped 5 bases from V and 5 bases from J, with 16 bases between. This CDR3 spans 15 amino acids. The CDR3 DNA follows: TGTGCCAGCAGTCCCGAATTCCCTGGGAACAATGAGCAGTTCTTC. This sequence encodes CASSPEFPGNNEQFF.

The chain has TRBV4-1 and TRBJ2-7; 8 bases are a match to TRBD1. CDR1 is MGHRA, CDR2 YSYEKL, per germline. The CDR3 consists of 16 residues. The ends lost 0 bases at V and 2 bases at J; junction bases unmatched: 6. The CDR3 is CASSQEARGPPYEQYF. The CDR3 bases are TGCGCCAGCAGCCAAGAAGCCAGGGGGCCCCCCTACGAGCAGTACTTC.

This sequence joins TRBV4-1 and TRBJ2-2; 12 bases align to TRBD2. This CDR3 region has 19 residues. Trimming removed 0 bases from V and 3 bases from J; junction bases left unmatched: 8. Germline CDR1 is MGHRA and CDR2 is YSYEKL. CDR3 protein: CASSQDLLAGGRDTGELFF. CDR3 nucleotide sequence: TGCGCCAGCAGCCAAGATCTACTAGCGGGGGGTCGGGACACCGGGGAGCTGTTTTTT.

The count of this clone is one. The chain has TRBV27 and TRBJ1-6, with TRBD1 matching over 7 bases. The J segment lost 5 bases and the V segment lost 6 bases, leaving 4 bases of the junction unmatched. CDR1 is MNHEY and CDR2 is SMNVEV in the germline V gene (reference sequence). The CDR3 sequence is 14 residues long. The CDR3 here is CASRDRANNSPLHF. DNA of the CDR3: TGTGCCAGCAGAGACAGGGCCAATAATTCACCCCTCCACTTT.

The chain has TRBV5-1 and TRBJ2-7, with TRBD1 matching over 8 bases. The trim removed 4 bases at V and 2 bases at J, leaving 11 bases unmatched. This CDR3 has 16 residues. The germline CDR1 and CDR2 sequences are SGHRS and YFSETQ. CDR3 nucleotides: TGCGCCAGCAGCCTGATACCGGGACAGGAACCCTACGAGCAGTACTTC. This encodes CASSLIPGQEPYEQYF.

This rearrangement joins TRBV27 to TRBJ2-7; the match to TRBD2 covers 11 bases. This CDR3 is built from 15 residues. Unmatched junction bases numbered 1, after V lost 2 bases and J lost 1 base. CDR1 is MNHEY and CDR2 is SMNVEV in the germline V gene (reference sequence). CDR3: CASSLLAGGSYEQYF. The CDR3 bases are TGTGCCAGCAGTTTACTAGCGGGGGGATCCTACGAGCAGTACTTC.

This clone was picked up one time. The chain joins TRBV27 to TRBJ2-6; D is uncertain. The CDR3 loop spans 14 amino acids. Looked up from germline, CDR1 is MNHEY and CDR2 is SMNVEV (reference sequence). V dropped 4 bases and J dropped 4 bases, with 8 bases sitting between them. This CDR3 is CASSYGWGANVLTF. For the CDR3, the DNA is TGTGCCAGCAGTTATGGCTGGGGGGCCAACGTCCTGACTTTC.

J is TRBJ2-7 and V is TRBV4-1; 10 nucleotides match TRBD2. V dropped 0 bases and J dropped 0; count of bases not matched to a gene: 11. This CDR3 contains 19 residues. Germline loops: CDR1 MGHRA, CDR2 YSYEKL. The CDR3 region has the DNA TGCGCCAGCAGCCAAGAGCGAGGACTAGCGGAAAATAGCTCCTACGAGCAGTACTTC. Its protein product is CASSQERGLAENSSYEQYF.

This chain uses TRBV2 with TRBJ2-7; 12 nucleotides agree with TRBD2. The CDR3 extends over 15 amino acids. Germline values: CDR1 SNHLY, CDR2 FYNNEI. V dropped 6 bases and J dropped 5; count of bases not matched to a gene: 8. The CDR3 coding sequence is TGTGCCAGCAGAGGTAGACTAGCGGGAGCTAACGAGCAGTACTTC. Translation: CASRGRLAGANEQYF.

The chain recombines TRBV28 with TRBJ1-1; D gene ambiguous. The CDR3 is 16 amino acids. Germline lookup yields CDR1 MDHEN and CDR2 SYDVKM. Between the trimmed V and J ends, which lost 3 bases and 1 base, there was a span of 15 bases. The CDR3 nucleotides read TGTGCCAGCAGTTTCTCACAGTTTCTTTCGAACACTGAAGCTTTCTTT. Translating gives CASSFSQFLSNTEAFF.

The genes are TRBV6-1 and TRBJ2-2, with 7 bases matching TRBD2. Trimming cost V 3 bases and J 1 base; bases outside gene matches: 14. CDR1 and CDR2 from the germline V gene are MNHNS and SASEGT. The CDR3 contains 19 residues. The CDR3 sequence is CASSEPIESLAENTGELFF. In DNA, the CDR3 is TGTGCCAGCAGTGAGCCGATAGAATCTCTAGCGGAGAACACCGGGGAGCTGTTTTTT.

The chain combines TRBV30 with TRBJ1-1; weak D call: TRBD1 (5 bases). The V gene lost 1 base and the J gene lost 5 bases, with 29 bases spanning the gap. The CDR3 spans 19 residues. Germline V gives CDR1 GTSNPN, CDR2 SVGIG (reference sequence). The CDR3 DNA follows: TGTGCCTGGAGTGACCAACCCCGGGGCCCCAACCCCTTGTGGACTGAAGCTTTCTTT. This sequence encodes CAWSDQPRGPNPLWTEAFF.

The J gene is TRBJ1-1, the V gene TRBV29-1, with a weak D call TRBD1 (5 bases). Trimming left V 6 bases short and J 3 bases short, with 17 bases between. This CDR3 contains 14 residues. Looked up from germline, CDR1 is SQVTM and CDR2 is ANQGSEA. The CDR3 here is CSVGQGGIDTEAFF. CDR3 bases: TGCAGCGTGGGGCAGGGCGGGATCGACACTGAAGCTTTCTTT.

This chain uses TRBV10-3 with TRBJ2-7, with 9 bases that match TRBD1. The V and J ends lost 0 bases and 0 bases, in that order; junction bases with no gene match: 15. The CDR3 extends over 20 amino acids. The germline gives CDR1 ENHRY, CDR2 SYGVKD. The CDR3 nucleotides are TGTGCCATCAGTGAGTCCCCGACGGACAGGGGACAGAAATTCTCCTACGAGCAGTACTTC. Protein sequence: CAISESPTDRGQKFSYEQYF.

V gene TRBV5-4 combines with J gene TRBJ2-5, with D perhaps TRBD1 (6 bases). The length of the CDR3 is 14 residues. Germline values: CDR1 SGHNT, CDR2 YYREEE (reference sequence). V lost 0 bases to trimming and J lost 5 bases, with 11 bases between them. CDR3 nucleotide sequence: TGTGCCAGCAGCTTGGGAGGGCAGGGGGAGACCCAGTACTTC. Its translation: CASSLGGQGETQYF. The variable domain in full, with the rest retrieved from reference TRBV5-4 and TRBJ2-5, is ETGVTQSPTHLIKTRGQQVTLRCSSQSGHNTVSWYQQALGQGPQFIFQYYREEENGRGNFPPRFSGLQFPNYSSELNVNALELDDSALYLCASSLGGQGETQYFGPGTRLLVL.

This CDR3 reads CAWSPDDRAKNTGELFF. The CDR3 nucleotides read TGTGCCTGGAGTCCAGACGACAGGGCAAAGAACACCGGGGAGCTGTTTTTT. This rearrangement joins TRBV30 to TRBJ2-2; TRBD1 matches 7 bases. CDR3 length: 17 residues. Germline assignment: CDR1 GTSNPN and CDR2 SVGIG (reference sequence). The V segment lost 2 bases and the J segment 1 base; nucleotides outside the gene matches: 10.

The CDR3 sequence is CASSQVPAITFF. CDR3 DNA sequence: TGCGCCAGCAGCCAAGTCCCGGCCATAACTTTCTTT. This chain uses TRBV4-1 with TRBJ1-1; D remains ambiguous. V lost 1 base to trimming and J lost 12 bases, with 12 bases between them. Germline CDR1 MGHRA, CDR2 YSYEKL. CDR3 length: 12 amino acids.